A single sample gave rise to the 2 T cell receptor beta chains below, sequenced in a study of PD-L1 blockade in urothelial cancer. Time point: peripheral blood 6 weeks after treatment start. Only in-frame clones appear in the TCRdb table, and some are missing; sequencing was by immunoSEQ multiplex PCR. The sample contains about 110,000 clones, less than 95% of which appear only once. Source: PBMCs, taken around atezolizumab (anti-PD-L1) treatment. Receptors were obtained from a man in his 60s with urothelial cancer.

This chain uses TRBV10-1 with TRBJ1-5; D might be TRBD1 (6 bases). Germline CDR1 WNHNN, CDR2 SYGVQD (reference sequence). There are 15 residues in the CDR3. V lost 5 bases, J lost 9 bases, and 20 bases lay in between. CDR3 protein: CASSPGGASPGPQHF. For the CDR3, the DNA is TGCGCCAGCAGTCCCGGGGGGGCATCGCCGGGGCCCCAGCATTTT.

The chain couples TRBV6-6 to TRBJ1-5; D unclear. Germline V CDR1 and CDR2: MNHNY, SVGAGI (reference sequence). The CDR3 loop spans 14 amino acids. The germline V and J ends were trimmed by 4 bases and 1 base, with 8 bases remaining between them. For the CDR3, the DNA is TGTGCCAGCAGTTCTGTTAGAAGCAATCAGCCCCAGCATTTT. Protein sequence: CASSSVRSNQPQHF.